This T cell receptor beta chain is drawn from a study of CXCR3-negative and CXCR3-positive naive CD8 T cells. Triplicate roughly 320,000-cell sorts were made of each CD8+ T cell subset. The CDR3 covers 15 residues. All TRB cDNA libraries came from 5' RACE performed with UMI labels. TCRdb reprocessed the 5' RACE reads, keeping one entry per CDR3 protein, no DNA. The listing contains 65,000 to 85,000 distinct CDR3 sequences. This clonotype originated in a human donor in good health. Some clones in this sample may be carry-over from other donors' samples. Sequencing was performed on naive CXCR3- CD8+ T cells from blood. Subset reported: CD45RO-CCR7+CD27+CD95- naive CD8+ T cells lacking CXCR3 (TNR3-). J is TRBJ2-1 and V is TRBV12-3 or TRBV12-4; TCRdb's D gene call, TRBD2, goes unchecked for lack of DNA. CDR3 sequence: CASAAGVNSYNEQFF.